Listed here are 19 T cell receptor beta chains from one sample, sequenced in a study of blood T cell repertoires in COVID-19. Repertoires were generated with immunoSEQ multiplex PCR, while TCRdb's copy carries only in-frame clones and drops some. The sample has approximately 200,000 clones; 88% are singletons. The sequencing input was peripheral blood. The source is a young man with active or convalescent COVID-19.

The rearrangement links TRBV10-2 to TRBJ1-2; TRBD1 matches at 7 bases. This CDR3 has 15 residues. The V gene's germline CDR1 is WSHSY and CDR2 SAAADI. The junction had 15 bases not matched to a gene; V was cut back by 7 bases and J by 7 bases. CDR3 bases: TGCGCCAGCACCCCCCTGGGGCAGGGGGTTGTTGGCTACACCTTC. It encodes CASTPLGQGVVGYTF.

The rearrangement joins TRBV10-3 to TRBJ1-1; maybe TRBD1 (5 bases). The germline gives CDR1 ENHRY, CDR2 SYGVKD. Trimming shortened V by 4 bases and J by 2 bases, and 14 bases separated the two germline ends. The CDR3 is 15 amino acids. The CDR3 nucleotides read TGTGCCATCAGTGGGGGGGACGGGACCAACACTGAAGCTTTCTTT. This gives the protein CAISGGDGTNTEAFF.

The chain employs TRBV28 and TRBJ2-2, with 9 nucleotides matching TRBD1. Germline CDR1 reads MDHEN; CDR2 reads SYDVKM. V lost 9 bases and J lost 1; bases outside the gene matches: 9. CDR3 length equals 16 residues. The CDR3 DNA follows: TGTGCCAGTAGGGCGATGGGACAGGGGAACACCGGGGAGCTGTTTTTT. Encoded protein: CASRAMGQGNTGELFF.

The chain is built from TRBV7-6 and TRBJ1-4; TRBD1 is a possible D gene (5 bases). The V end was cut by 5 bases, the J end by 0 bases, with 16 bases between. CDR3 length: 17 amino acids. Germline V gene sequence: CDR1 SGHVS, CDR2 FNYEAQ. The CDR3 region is CASSPHGGEATNEKLFF. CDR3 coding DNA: TGTGCCAGCAGCCCGCACGGGGGTGAGGCAACTAATGAAAAACTGTTTTTT. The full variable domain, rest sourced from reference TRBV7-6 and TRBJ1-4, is GAGVSQSPRYKVTKRGQDVALRCDPISGHVSLYWYRQALGQGPEFLTYFNYEAQQDKSGLPNDRFSAERPEGSISTLTIQRTEQRDSAMYRCASSPHGGEATNEKLFFGSGTQLSVL.

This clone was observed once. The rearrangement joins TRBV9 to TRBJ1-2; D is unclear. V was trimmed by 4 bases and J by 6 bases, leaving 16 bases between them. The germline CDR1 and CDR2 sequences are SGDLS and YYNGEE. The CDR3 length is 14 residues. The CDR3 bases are TGTGCCAGCAGCCAAATTTCAGGTTTTGATGGCTACACCTTC. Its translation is CASSQISGFDGYTF.

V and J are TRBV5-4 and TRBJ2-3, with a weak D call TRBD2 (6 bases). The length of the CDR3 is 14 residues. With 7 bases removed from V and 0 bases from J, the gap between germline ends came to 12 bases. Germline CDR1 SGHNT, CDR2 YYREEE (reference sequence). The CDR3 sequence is CASRESPSTDTQYF. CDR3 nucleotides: TGTGCCAGCCGGGAGTCGCCCAGCACAGATACGCAGTATTTT.

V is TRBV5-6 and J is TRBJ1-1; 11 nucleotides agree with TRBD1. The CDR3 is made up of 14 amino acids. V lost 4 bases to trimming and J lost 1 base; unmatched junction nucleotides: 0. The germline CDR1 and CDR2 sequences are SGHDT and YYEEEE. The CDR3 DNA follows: TGTGCCAGCAGCGGGACAGGGGGGAACACTGAAGCTTTCTTT. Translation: CASSGTGGNTEAFF.

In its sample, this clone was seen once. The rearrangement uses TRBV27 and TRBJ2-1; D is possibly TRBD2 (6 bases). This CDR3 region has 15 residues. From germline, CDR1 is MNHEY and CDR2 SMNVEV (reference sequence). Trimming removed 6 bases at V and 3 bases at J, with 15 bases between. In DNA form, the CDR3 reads TGTGCCAGCAGGGCGGCGGGGACTCGCTACAATGAGCAGTTCTTC. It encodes CASRAAGTRYNEQFF.

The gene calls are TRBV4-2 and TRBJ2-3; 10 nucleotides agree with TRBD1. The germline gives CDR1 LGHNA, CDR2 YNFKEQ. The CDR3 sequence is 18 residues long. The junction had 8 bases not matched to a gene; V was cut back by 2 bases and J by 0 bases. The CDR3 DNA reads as TGTGCCAGCAGCCAACCCCCGGGACAGGGGCGTAGCACAGATACGCAGTATTTT. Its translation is CASSQPPGQGRSTDTQYF.

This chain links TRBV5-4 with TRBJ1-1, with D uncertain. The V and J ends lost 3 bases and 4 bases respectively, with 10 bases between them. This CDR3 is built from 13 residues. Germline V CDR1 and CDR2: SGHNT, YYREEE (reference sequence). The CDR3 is CASSSRAVTEAFF. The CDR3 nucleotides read TGTGCCAGCAGCTCGCGGGCAGTCACTGAAGCTTTCTTT.

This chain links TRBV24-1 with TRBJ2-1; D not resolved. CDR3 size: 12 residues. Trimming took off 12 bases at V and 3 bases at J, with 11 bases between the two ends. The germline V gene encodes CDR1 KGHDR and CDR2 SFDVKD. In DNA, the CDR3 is TGTGCCCCCCTACCTCTCTACAATGAGCAGTTCTTC. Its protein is CAPLPLYNEQFF.

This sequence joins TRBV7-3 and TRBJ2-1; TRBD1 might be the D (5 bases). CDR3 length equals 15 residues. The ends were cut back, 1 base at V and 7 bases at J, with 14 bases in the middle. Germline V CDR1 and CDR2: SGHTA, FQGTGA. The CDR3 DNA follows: TGTGCCAGCAGCTTAAGACCCTCCTACAGGAATGAGCAGTTCTTC. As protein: CASSLRPSYRNEQFF.

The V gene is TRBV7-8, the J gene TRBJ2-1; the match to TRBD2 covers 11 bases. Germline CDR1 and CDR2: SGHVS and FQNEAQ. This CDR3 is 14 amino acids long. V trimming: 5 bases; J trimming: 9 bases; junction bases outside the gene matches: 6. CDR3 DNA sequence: TGTGCCAGCAGCCCACTAGCGGGAGAAGCTGAGCAGTTCTTC. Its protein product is CASSPLAGEAEQFF.

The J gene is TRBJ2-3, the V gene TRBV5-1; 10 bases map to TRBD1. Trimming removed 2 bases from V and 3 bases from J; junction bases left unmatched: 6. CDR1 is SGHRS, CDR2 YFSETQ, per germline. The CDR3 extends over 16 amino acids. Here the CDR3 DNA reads TGCGCCAGCAGCTTTACCGGGACAGGGGTAACAGATACGCAGTATTTT. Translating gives CASSFTGTGVTDTQYF.

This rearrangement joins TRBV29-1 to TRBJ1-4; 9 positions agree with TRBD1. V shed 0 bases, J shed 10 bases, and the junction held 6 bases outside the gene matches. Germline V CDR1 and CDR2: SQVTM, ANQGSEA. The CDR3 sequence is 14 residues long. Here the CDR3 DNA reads TGCAGCGTTGAAGATAGACAGGGGGGAGGAAAACTGTTTTTT. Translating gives CSVEDRQGGGKLFF.

CDR3 bases: TGTGCCGGAGGACGGGATAACTACAATGAGCAGTTCTTC. This codes for CAGGRDNYNEQFF. The V gene is TRBV30, the J gene TRBJ2-1; D may be TRBD2 (5 bases). The V gene lost 8 bases and the J gene lost 3 bases, with 14 bases spanning the gap. CDR3 length: 13 amino acids. Germline V CDR1 and CDR2: GTSNPN, SVGIG (reference sequence).

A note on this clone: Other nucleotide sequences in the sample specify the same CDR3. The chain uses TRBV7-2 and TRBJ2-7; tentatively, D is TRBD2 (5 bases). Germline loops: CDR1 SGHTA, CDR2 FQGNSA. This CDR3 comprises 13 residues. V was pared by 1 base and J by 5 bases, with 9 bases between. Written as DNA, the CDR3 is TGTGCCAGCAGCTTAGTATCGGGGAACGAGCAGTACTTC. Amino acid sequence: CASSLVSGNEQYF.

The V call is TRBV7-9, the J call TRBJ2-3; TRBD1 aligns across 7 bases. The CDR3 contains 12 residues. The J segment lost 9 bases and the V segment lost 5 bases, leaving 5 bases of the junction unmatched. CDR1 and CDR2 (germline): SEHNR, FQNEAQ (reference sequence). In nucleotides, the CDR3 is TGTGCCAGCAGCGTGAGGGACAGAACGCAGTATTTT. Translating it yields CASSVRDRTQYF. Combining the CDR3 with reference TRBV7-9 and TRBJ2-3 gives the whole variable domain DTGVSQNPRHKITKRGQNVTFRCDPISEHNRLYWYRQTLGQGPEFLTYFQNEAQLEKSRLLSDRFSAERPKGSFSTLEIQRTEQGDSAMYLCASSVRDRTQYFGPGTRLTVL.

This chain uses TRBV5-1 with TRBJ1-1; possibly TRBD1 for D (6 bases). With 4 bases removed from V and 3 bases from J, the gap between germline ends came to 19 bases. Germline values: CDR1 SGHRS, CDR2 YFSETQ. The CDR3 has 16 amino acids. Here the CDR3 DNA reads TGCGCCAGCAGCCCAGCTGATTCACAGGGACACACTGAAGCTTTCTTT. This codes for CASSPADSQGHTEAFF.